The next 25 T cell receptor beta chains were all read from a single sample in a study of T cells in localized non-small cell lung cancer. The protocol was immunoSEQ multiplex PCR, while the TCRdb copy is restricted to in-frame clones and leaves out a portion. Seen here are more than 850 clones, 30% to 35% observed once, and the top ten hold 16%. Source: lung tumor tissue, taken before any cancer treatment. These receptors came from a male donor older than 55 with stage II squamous cell lung carcinoma.

This clone was seen a handful of times. This chain connects TRBV6-8 to TRBJ1-1, with D unclear. There are 13 residues in the CDR3. Trimming removed 3 bases from V and 0 bases from J, with 5 bases in between. Per the germline V gene, CDR1 is MNHGY and CDR2 is SAAAGT. The DNA for the CDR3 is TGTGCCAGCAGTTATAGAGTGAACACTGAAGCTTTCTTT. Its translation: CASSYRVNTEAFF.

This clone has just one count. The chain couples TRBV25-1 to TRBJ2-1; D may be TRBD1 (6 bases). Germline V gene data show CDR1 as MGHDK and CDR2 as SYGVNS. The germline V and J ends were trimmed by 7 bases and 5 bases, with 12 bases remaining between them. This CDR3 contains 13 residues. The CDR3 is CASTEQGDNEQFF. For the CDR3, the DNA is TGTGCCAGCACCGAACAGGGCGACAATGAGCAGTTCTTC.

The rearrangement joins TRBV9 to TRBJ2-1; D not resolved. V lost 4 bases and J lost 9, with 11 bases in between. This CDR3 is 12 amino acids long. Germline V gene lookup returns CDR1 SGDLS and CDR2 YYNGEE. The CDR3 here is CASSPLKGEQFF. In DNA, the CDR3 is TGTGCCAGCAGCCCCCTGAAGGGTGAGCAGTTCTTC.

This clone was found a few times. The chain has TRBV10-3 and TRBJ1-5, with D unresolved. This CDR3 has 14 amino acids. V gave up 0 bases and J gave up 3 bases, with 6 bases separating them. The germline gives CDR1 ENHRY, CDR2 SYGVKD. The CDR3 nucleotides read TGTGCCATCAGTGAGTCGTCGTCCAATCAGCCCCAGCATTTT. Protein sequence: CAISESSSNQPQHF.

The CDR3, as DNA: TGTGCCACCCTAAGCGGCCTGGCAAGCTACGAGCAGTACTTC. This translates into CATLSGLASYEQYF. The chain has TRBV2 and TRBJ2-7; possible D gene TRBD2, 5 bases. Germline CDR1 and CDR2: SNHLY and FYNNEI. V was clipped by 10 bases and J by 3 bases, with 19 bases between them. The CDR3 covers 14 residues.

In this sample, this clone turned up a few times. The gene calls are TRBV28 and TRBJ1-4; no definite D call. The V end lost 4 bases, the J end lost 8 bases, and 14 bases lay between the germline ends. Germline V lookup: CDR1 MDHEN, CDR2 SYDVKM. CDR3 length: 14 residues. The CDR3 spells CASSSVWVDEKLFF. The DNA for the CDR3 is TGTGCCAGCAGTTCGGTATGGGTCGACGAAAAACTGTTTTTT.

This clone has more than one count but fewer than ten. CDR3 loop: CASSHKGTGGFEQYF. In nucleotides, the CDR3 is TGTGCCAGCAGTCACAAAGGGACAGGGGGCTTCGAGCAGTACTTC. This chain links TRBV6-8 with TRBJ2-7; 12 nucleotides match TRBD1. V shed 5 bases and J 6 bases; nucleotides not matched to a gene: 8. The CDR3 sequence is 15 residues long. Germline V gene sequence: CDR1 MNHGY, CDR2 SAAAGT.

The V and J genes are TRBV14 and TRBJ2-5; a possible D gene is TRBD2 (5 bases). Trimming cost V 0 bases and J 1 base, with 12 bases left between them. CDR3 size: 16 residues. CDR1 and CDR2 from the germline V gene are SGHDN and FVKESK. CDR3 sequence (DNA): TGTGCCAGCAGCCAAGATCCGGGAAGGGTCCAAGAGACCCAGTACTTC. Translating gives CASSQDPGRVQETQYF.

The CDR3: CASSPSTGLSYNEQFF. The CDR3 DNA follows: TGTGCCAGCAGCCCTTCGACTGGCCTCTCCTACAATGAGCAGTTCTTC. The chain links TRBV9 to TRBJ2-1, with D unresolved. Trimming pared 4 bases from V and 0 bases from J, leaving 14 bases between. Per germline, CDR1 SGDLS and CDR2 YYNGEE. The CDR3 extends over 16 amino acids.

This clone showed up just once. The rearrangement joins TRBV5-1 to TRBJ1-2; 7 bases line up with TRBD1. This CDR3 comprises 14 residues. V shed 0 bases, J shed 4 bases, and the junction held 3 bases outside the gene matches. The germline V gene has CDR1 SGHRS and CDR2 YFSETQ. CDR3 protein: CASSLDRGGYGYTF. The CDR3 DNA reads TGCGCCAGCAGCTTGGACAGGGGAGGCTATGGCTACACCTTC.

This clone is judged medium-sized. This chain connects TRBV11-3 to TRBJ2-1; the match to TRBD2 covers 10 bases. This CDR3 comprises 14 residues. The V gene's germline CDR1 is SGHNT and CDR2 YENEEA. The V gene end was trimmed by 5 bases and the J gene end by 8 bases; junction bases not matched to a gene: 6. The CDR3 protein is CASSLTSGNDEQFF. DNA for the CDR3: TGTGCCAGCAGCCTTACTAGCGGGAACGATGAGCAGTTCTTC.

This clone was seen a single time. V and J are TRBV5-1 and TRBJ2-3, with TRBD2 matching 8 bases. The germline V gene encodes CDR1 SGHRS and CDR2 YFSETQ. V gave up 0 bases and J gave up 4 bases; unmatched junction bases: 7. This CDR3 is 16 amino acids long. The CDR3 region is CASSLALRGAADTQYF. In DNA, the CDR3 is TGCGCCAGCAGCTTGGCCCTGCGGGGGGCAGCAGATACGCAGTATTTT. Looking up the rest from reference TRBV5-1 and TRBJ2-3 gives the full variable domain: KAGVTQTPRYLIKTRGQQVTLSCSPISGHRSVSWYQQTPGQGLQFLFEYFSETQRNKGNFPGRFSGRQFSNSRSEMNVSTLELGDSALYLCASSLALRGAADTQYFGPGTRLTVL.

The rearrangement joins TRBV11-3 to TRBJ1-2, with 7 bases matching TRBD1. CDR3 length: 15 amino acids. V shed 6 bases, J shed 4 bases, and the junction held 11 bases outside the gene matches. Germline lookup yields CDR1 SGHNT and CDR2 YENEEA. CDR3: CASRDRPGQSYGYTF. The CDR3 nucleotides read TGTGCCAGCAGAGATAGACCGGGACAGAGCTATGGCTACACCTTC.

This clone was detected a few times. The gene calls are TRBV2 and TRBJ1-4, with 8 bases aligning to TRBD1. The CDR3 length is 15 residues. The V segment lost 6 bases and the J segment 8 bases; nucleotides outside the gene matches: 11. Per germline, CDR1 SNHLY and CDR2 FYNNEI. The CDR3 region has the DNA TGTGCCAGCAGAAGTGGACAGGGATCCAACGAAAAACTGTTTTTT. Translation gives CASRSGQGSNEKLFF.

This chain links TRBV30 with TRBJ1-2, with 7 positions matching TRBD1. Germline loops: CDR1 GTSNPN, CDR2 SVGIG (reference sequence). After removal of 2 bases from V and 6 bases from J, the junction contained 9 bases not matched to a gene. This CDR3 contains 14 residues. The CDR3 nucleotides are TGTGCCTGGAGTCGACAGGGTGGGCCGAATGGCTACACCTTC. Translated: CAWSRQGGPNGYTF. The full variable domain, completed using reference TRBV30 and TRBJ1-2, is SQTIHQWPATLVQPVGSPLSLECTVEGTSNPNLYWYRQAAGRGLQLLFYSVGIGQISSEVPQNLSASRPQDRQFILSSKKLLLSDSGFYLCAWSRQGGPNGYTFGSGTRLTVV.

V gene TRBV29-1 combines with J gene TRBJ1-1, with TRBD1 matching 8 bases. V dropped 7 bases and J dropped 1; count of bases not matched to a gene: 2. The CDR3 contains 12 residues. Germline-derived CDR1 and CDR2 are SQVTM and ANQGSEA. CDR3 region: CSGGQGNTEAFF. In DNA form, the CDR3 reads TGCAGCGGAGGACAGGGGAACACTGAAGCTTTCTTT.

This clone is large by share. The genes are TRBV6-8 and TRBJ1-2, with unresolved D. Trimming took off 8 bases at V and 7 bases at J, with 20 bases between the two ends. The CDR3 contains 14 residues. Germline CDR1 and CDR2: MNHGY and SAAAGT. The CDR3 DNA is TGTGCCAGCCCTCCGTCTGGCTGGGGATCTGGCTACACCTTC. Its translation is CASPPSGWGSGYTF.

This clone was picked up a small number of times. J is TRBJ2-7 and V is TRBV28; D is ambiguous. V was clipped by 8 bases and J by 4 bases, with 15 bases between them. Germline CDR1 MDHEN, CDR2 SYDVKM. The CDR3 is 13 residues long. CDR3 in amino acids: CASVSGNLYEQYF. The CDR3 DNA reads TGTGCCAGCGTCTCCGGTAACCTTTACGAGCAGTACTTC.

The chain couples TRBV14 to TRBJ1-5; 11 bases line up with TRBD1. V lost 3 bases and J lost 5; bases outside the gene matches: 9. The CDR3 has 17 residues. Germline V gene data show CDR1 as SGHDN and CDR2 as FVKESK. CDR3 amino acids: CASSHGTGGLSDQPQHF. The CDR3 region has the DNA TGTGCCAGCAGCCATGGGACAGGGGGTTTGTCCGATCAGCCCCAGCATTTT. Full variable domain (rest looked up from reference TRBV14 and TRBJ1-5): EAGVTQFPSHSVIEKGQTVTLRCDPISGHDNLYWYRRVMGKEIKFLLHFVKESKQDESGMPNNRFLAERTGGTYSTLKVQPAELEDSGVYFCASSHGTGGLSDQPQHFGDGTRLSIL.

This sequence joins TRBV15 and TRBJ2-2; TRBD2 aligns across 10 bases. The germline V gene encodes CDR1 LNHNV and CDR2 YYDKDF (reference sequence). Unmatched junction bases numbered 7, after V lost 0 bases and J lost 0 bases. The length of the CDR3 is 19 residues. CDR3 in amino acids: CATSRDLPAGGSNTGELFF. The DNA of the CDR3 is TGTGCCACCAGCAGAGATCTTCCAGCGGGAGGGTCGAACACCGGGGAGCTGTTTTTT.

This chain links TRBV28 with TRBJ2-4; no reliable D call. This CDR3 is 13 amino acids long. Per germline, CDR1 MDHEN and CDR2 SYDVKM. Trimming shortened V by 8 bases and J by 0 bases, and 8 bases separated the two germline ends. The CDR3 loop is CASGTLAKNIQYF. The CDR3 DNA follows: TGTGCCAGCGGTACACTAGCCAAAAACATTCAGTACTTC.

The V and J genes are TRBV1 and TRBJ2-7; TRBD1 was called by the table and not checked on the DNA. TRBV1 is listed as a pseudogene. CDR3 length equals 13 residues. The CDR3 reads CASSQGLGVEQYF. The CDR3 DNA sequence: TGCGCCAGCAGCCAAGGCCTGGGCGTCGAGCAGTACTTC.

In its sample, this clone ranks as medium-sized. The V gene is TRBV4-1, the J gene TRBJ1-3; TRBD1 matches 7 bases. The CDR3 runs 17 residues. Germline CDR1 MGHRA, CDR2 YSYEKL. The V gene end was trimmed by 4 bases and the J gene end by 4 bases; junction bases not matched to a gene: 13. The CDR3 loop reads CASSLTQGIPGGNTIYF. CDR3 DNA: TGCGCCAGCAGCCTCACACAGGGGATTCCAGGGGGAAACACCATATATTTT.

V gene TRBV15 combines with J gene TRBJ2-5; 8 nucleotides line up with TRBD1. This CDR3 spans 16 amino acids. Losses at the gene ends were 3 bases for V and 0 bases for J; bases not matched to a gene: 6. Germline loops: CDR1 LNHNV, CDR2 YYDKDF (reference sequence). CDR3 region: CATSRGTGPNQETQYF. CDR3 in DNA: TGTGCCACCAGCAGGGGGACAGGCCCCAACCAAGAGACCCAGTACTTC.

This clone was counted a few times. The rearrangement uses TRBV30 and TRBJ1-2; D is possibly TRBD1 (6 bases). CDR1 and CDR2 (germline): GTSNPN, SVGIG (reference sequence). The V and J ends lost 0 bases and 5 bases respectively, with 10 bases between them. The CDR3 loop spans 13 amino acids. The CDR3 loop reads CAWSVPTGYGYTF. Here the CDR3 DNA reads TGTGCCTGGAGTGTACCTACAGGGTATGGCTACACCTTC. The variable domain in full, with the rest retrieved from reference TRBV30 and TRBJ1-2, is SQTIHQWPATLVQPVGSPLSLECTVEGTSNPNLYWYRQAAGRGLQLLFYSVGIGQISSEVPQNLSASRPQDRQFILSSKKLLLSDSGFYLCAWSVPTGYGYTFGSGTRLTVV.